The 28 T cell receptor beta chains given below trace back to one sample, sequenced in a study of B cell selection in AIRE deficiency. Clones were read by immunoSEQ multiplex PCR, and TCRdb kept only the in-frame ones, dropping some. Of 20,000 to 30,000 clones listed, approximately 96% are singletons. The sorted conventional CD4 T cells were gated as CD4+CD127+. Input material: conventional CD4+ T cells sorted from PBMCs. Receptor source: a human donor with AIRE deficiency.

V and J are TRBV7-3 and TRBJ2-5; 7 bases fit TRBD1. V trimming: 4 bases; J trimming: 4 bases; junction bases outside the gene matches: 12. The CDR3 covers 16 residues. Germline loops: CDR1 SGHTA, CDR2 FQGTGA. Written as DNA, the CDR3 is TGTGCCAGCAGCTCCTTGCCAACAGGGGCTATAGAGACCCAGTACTTC. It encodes CASSSLPTGAIETQYF.

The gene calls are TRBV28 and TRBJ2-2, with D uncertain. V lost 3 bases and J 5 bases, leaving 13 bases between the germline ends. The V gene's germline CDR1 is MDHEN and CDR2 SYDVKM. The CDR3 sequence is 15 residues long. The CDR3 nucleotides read TGTGCCAGCAGTTTCGGCGGTTCAAGGACCGGGGAGCTGTTTTTT. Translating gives CASSFGGSRTGELFF. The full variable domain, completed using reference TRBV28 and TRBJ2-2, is DVKVTQSSRYLVKRTGEKVFLECVQDMDHENMFWYRQDPGLGLRLIYFSYDVKMKEKGDIPEGYSVSREKKERFSLILESASTNQTSMYLCASSFGGSRTGELFFGEGSRLTVL.

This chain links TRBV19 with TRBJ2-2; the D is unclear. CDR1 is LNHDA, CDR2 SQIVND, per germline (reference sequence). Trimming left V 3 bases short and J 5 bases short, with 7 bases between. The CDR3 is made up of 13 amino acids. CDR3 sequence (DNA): TGTGCCAGTAGTATCGCGACGACCGGGGAGCTGTTTTTT. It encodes CASSIATTGELFF.

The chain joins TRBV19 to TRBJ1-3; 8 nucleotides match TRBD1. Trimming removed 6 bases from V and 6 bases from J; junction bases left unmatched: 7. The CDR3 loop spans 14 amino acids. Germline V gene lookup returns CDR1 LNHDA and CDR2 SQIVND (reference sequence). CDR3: CASRGTGLENTIYF. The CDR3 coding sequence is TGTGCCAGTAGAGGGACAGGTCTCGAAAACACCATATATTTT.

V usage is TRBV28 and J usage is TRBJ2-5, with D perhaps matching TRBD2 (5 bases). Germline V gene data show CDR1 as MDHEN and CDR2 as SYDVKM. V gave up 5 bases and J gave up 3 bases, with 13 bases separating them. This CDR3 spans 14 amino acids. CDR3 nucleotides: TGTGCCAGCAGTCCCCCATCCGGGAAAGAGACCCAGTACTTC. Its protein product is CASSPPSGKETQYF.

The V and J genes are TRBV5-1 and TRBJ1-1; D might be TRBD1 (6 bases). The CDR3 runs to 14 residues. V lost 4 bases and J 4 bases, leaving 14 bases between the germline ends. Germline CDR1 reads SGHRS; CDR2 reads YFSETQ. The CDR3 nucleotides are TGCGCCAGCAGCGTAACAGGGTTGAGCACTGAAGCTTTCTTT. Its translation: CASSVTGLSTEAFF.

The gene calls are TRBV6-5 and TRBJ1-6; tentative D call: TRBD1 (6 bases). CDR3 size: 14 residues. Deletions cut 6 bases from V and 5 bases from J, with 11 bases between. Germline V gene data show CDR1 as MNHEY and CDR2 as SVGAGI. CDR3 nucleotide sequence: TGTGCCAGCAGCTCCGACAGGAATAATTCACCCCTCCACTTT. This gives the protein CASSSDRNNSPLHF.

This CDR3 is CASSPTGRNEQFF. DNA of the CDR3: TGTGCCAGCAGCCCGACAGGGAGGAATGAGCAGTTCTTC. The gene calls are TRBV11-2 and TRBJ2-1; possibly TRBD1 for D (7 bases). Germline V CDR1 and CDR2: SGHAT, FQNNGV. V gave up 5 bases and J gave up 7 bases, with 12 bases separating them. This CDR3 region has 13 residues.

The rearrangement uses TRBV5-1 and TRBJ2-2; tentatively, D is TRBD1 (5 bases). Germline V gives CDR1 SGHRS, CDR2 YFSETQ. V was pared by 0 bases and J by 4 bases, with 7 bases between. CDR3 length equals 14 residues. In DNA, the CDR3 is TGCGCCAGCAGCTTGGGACAGCTCACCGGGGAGCTGTTTTTT. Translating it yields CASSLGQLTGELFF.

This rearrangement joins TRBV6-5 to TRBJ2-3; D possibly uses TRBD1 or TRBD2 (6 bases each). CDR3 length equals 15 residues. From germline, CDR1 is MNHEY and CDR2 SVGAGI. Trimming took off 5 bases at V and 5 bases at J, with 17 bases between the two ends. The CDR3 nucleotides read TGTGCCAGCAGTCTCAGGGGTCTGGGGGGAGATACGCAGTATTTT. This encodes CASSLRGLGGDTQYF.

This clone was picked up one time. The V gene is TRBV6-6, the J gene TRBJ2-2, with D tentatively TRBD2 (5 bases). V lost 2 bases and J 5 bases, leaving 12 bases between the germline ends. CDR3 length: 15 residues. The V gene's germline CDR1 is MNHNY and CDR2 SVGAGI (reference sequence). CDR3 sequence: CASSYEGRVTGELFF. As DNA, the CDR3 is TGTGCCAGCAGTTACGAGGGTAGAGTAACCGGGGAGCTGTTTTTT.

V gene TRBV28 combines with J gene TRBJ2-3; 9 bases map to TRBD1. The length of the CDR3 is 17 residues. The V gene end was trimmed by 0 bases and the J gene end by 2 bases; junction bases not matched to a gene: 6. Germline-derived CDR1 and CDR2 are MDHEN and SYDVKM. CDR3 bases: TGTGCCAGCAGTTTATGGGGACAGGGTCCACACACAGATACGCAGTATTTT. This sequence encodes CASSLWGQGPHTDTQYF.

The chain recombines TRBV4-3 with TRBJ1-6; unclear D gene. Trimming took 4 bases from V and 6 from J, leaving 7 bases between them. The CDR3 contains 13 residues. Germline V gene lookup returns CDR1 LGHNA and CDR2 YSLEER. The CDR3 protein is CASSPGLNSPLHF. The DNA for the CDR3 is TGCGCCAGCAGCCCTGGCCTTAATTCACCCCTCCACTTT.

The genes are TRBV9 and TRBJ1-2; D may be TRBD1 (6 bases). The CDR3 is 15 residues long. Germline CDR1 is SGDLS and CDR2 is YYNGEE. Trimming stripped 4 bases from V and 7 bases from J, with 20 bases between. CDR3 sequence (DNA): TGTGCCAGCAGCTCAGATCAGGGGTTGTCGGGTGGCTACACCTTC. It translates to CASSSDQGLSGGYTF.

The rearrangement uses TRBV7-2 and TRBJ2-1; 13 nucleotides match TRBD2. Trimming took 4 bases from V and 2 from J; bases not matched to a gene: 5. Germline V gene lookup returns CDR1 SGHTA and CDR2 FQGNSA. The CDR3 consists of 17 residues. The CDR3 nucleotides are TGTGCCAGCAGCTCTCCCGGGACTAGCGGGACCTACAATGAGCAGTTCTTC. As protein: CASSSPGTSGTYNEQFF.

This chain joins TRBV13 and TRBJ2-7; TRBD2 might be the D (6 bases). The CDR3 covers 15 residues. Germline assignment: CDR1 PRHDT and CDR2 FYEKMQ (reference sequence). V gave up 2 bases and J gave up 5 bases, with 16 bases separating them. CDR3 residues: CASSLRPGAPDEQYF. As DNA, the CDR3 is TGTGCCAGCAGCTTACGCCCGGGAGCCCCGGACGAGCAGTACTTC.

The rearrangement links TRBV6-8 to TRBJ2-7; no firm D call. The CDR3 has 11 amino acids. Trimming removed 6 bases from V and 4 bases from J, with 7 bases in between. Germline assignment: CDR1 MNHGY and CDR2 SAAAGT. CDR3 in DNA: TGTGCCAGCAGGGAACTTTACGAGCAGTACTTC. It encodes CASRELYEQYF.

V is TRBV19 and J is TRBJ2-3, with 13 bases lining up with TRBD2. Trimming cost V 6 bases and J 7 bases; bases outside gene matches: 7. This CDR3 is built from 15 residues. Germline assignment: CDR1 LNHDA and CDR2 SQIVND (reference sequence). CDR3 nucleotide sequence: TGTGCCAGTAGCAAACTAGCGGGAGGGTTATATACGCAGTATTTT. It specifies CASSKLAGGLYTQYF.

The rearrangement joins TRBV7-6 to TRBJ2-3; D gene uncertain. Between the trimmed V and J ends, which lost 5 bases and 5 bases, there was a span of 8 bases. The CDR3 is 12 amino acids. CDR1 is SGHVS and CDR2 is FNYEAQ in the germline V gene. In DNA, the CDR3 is TGTGCCAGCAGCACCTGGTTAGATACGCAGTATTTT. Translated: CASSTWLDTQYF.

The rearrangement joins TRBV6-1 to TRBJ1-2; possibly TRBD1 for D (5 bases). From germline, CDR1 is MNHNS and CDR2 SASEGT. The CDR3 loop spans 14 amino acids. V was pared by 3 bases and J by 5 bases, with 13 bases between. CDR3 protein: CASSEGWGGYGYTF. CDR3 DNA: TGTGCCAGCAGTGAGGGTTGGGGGGGTTATGGCTACACCTTC.

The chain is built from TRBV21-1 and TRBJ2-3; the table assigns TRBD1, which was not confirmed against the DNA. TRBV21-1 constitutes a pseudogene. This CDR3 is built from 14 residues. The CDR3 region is CASSTRTPTDTQYF. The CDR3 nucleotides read TGTGCCAGCAGCACCCGGACACCTACAGATACGCAGTATTTT.

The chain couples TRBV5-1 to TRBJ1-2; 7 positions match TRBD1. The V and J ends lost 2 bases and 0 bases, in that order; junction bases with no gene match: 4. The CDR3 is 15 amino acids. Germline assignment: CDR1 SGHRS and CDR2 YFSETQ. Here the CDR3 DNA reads TGCGCCAGCAGCTTAGGACAGGTAGCTAACTATGGCTACACCTTC. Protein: CASSLGQVANYGYTF.

This CDR3 reads CASSIDFREDGYTF. The CDR3 DNA sequence: TGTGCCAGTAGTATAGATTTCAGGGAAGATGGCTACACCTTC. The genes are TRBV19 and TRBJ1-2, with D maybe TRBD1 (5 bases). V lost 0 bases, J lost 6 bases, and 11 bases lay in between. Per the germline V gene, CDR1 is LNHDA and CDR2 is SQIVND (reference sequence). The CDR3 consists of 14 residues.

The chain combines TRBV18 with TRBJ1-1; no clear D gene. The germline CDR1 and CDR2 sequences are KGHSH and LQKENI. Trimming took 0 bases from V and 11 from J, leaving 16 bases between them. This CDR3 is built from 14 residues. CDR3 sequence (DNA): TGTGCCAGCTCACCACCGGTTAGGACTAATTTGGCTTTCTTT. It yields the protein CASSPPVRTNLAFF.

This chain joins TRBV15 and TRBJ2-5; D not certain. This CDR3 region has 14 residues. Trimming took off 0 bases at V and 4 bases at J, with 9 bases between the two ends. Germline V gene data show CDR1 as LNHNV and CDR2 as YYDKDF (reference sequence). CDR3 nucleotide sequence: TGTGCCACCAGCAGAGAGGGGTTGGGAGAGACCCAGTACTTC. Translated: CATSREGLGETQYF.

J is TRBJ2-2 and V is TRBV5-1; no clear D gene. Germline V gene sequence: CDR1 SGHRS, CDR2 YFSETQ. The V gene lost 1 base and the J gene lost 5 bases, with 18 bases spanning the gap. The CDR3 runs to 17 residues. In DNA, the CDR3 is TGCGCCAGCAGCTTGACTAAGGCGCGTATGACTACCGGGGAGCTGTTTTTT. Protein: CASSLTKARMTTGELFF.

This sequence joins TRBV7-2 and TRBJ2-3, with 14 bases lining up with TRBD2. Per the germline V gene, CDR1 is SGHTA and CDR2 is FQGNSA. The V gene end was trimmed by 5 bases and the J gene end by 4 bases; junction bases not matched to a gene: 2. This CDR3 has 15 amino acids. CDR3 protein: CASSQGLAGADTQYF. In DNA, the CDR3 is TGTGCCAGCAGCCAGGGACTAGCGGGGGCAGATACGCAGTATTTT.

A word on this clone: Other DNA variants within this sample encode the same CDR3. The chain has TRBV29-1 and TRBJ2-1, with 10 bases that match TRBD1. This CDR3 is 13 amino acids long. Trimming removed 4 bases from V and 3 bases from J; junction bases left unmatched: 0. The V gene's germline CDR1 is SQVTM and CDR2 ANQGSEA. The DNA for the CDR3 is TGCAGCGTTGGGACAGGGGGCTACAATGAGCAGTTCTTC. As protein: CSVGTGGYNEQFF.